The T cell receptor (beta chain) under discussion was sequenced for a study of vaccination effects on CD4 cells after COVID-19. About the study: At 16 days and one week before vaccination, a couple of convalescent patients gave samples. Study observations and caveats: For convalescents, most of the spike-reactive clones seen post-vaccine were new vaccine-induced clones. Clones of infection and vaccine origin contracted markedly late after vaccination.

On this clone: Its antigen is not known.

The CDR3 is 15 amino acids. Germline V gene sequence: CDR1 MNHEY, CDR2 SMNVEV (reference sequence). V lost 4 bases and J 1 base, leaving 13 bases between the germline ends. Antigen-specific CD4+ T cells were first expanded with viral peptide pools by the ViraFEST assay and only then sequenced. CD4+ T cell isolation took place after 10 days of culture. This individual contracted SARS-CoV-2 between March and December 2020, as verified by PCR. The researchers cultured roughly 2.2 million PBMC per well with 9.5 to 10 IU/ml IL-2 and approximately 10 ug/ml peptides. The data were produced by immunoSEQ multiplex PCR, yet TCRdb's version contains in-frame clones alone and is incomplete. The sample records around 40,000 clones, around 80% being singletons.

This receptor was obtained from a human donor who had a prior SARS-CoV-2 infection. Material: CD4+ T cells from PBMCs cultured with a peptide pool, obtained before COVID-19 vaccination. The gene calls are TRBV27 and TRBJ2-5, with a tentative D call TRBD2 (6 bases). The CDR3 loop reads CASSSPGRTQETQYF. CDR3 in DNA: TGTGCCAGCAGTTCTCCAGGGAGGACCCAAGAGACCCAGTACTTC.